The sequence of this TCR beta chain was determined in a study of blood T cell repertoires in COVID-19. Generated by immunoSEQ multiplex PCR, the TCRdb table keeps only in-frame clones and is missing some. The table records 250,000 to 300,000 clones, about 87% of them present only once. This clone occurred many times. Germline values: CDR1 SGHDN, CDR2 FVKESK. V gave up 0 bases and J gave up 5 bases, with 13 bases separating them. The CDR3 contains 15 residues. Patients at the Seattle site were enrolled during active infection and followed longitudinally. This sequence originates from a woman in her 70s with COVID-19, enrolled during active disease. Sequenced input: peripheral blood. The chain links TRBV14 to TRBJ1-1, with D possibly being TRBD1 (6 bases). CDR3 residues: CASSQDWGGQTEAFF. CDR3 sequence (DNA): TGTGCCAGCAGCCAAGATTGGGGGGGGCAGACTGAAGCTTTCTTT.